This passage covers 19 T cell receptor beta chains from one sample sequenced in a study of blood T cell repertoires in COVID-19. The table came from immunoSEQ multiplex PCR; TCRdb's copy has only in-frame clones and leaves some out. The sample carries around 300,000 clones, 75% to 95% recorded once. Sequenced input: peripheral blood. Every receptor here comes from a woman aged 30 to 39 with COVID-19, enrolled during active disease.

The CDR3 spells CASSPQTGRTGELFF. In DNA, the CDR3 is TGTGCCAGCTCACCACAAACAGGGCGAACCGGGGAGCTGTTTTTT. V gene TRBV18 combines with J gene TRBJ2-2, with D perhaps TRBD1 (6 bases). The V gene lost 1 base and the J gene lost 5 bases, with 11 bases spanning the gap. The CDR3 runs 15 residues. CDR1 and CDR2 (germline): KGHSH, LQKENI.

This chain links TRBV28 with TRBJ2-1; 9 bases are shared with TRBD2. Germline values: CDR1 MDHEN, CDR2 SYDVKM. J lost 2 bases, V lost 7 bases, and 3 bases had no gene match. The CDR3 length is 14 residues. The chain's CDR3 is CASTRTSAYNEQFF. The DNA of the CDR3 is TGTGCCAGCACTAGGACTAGCGCCTACAATGAGCAGTTCTTC.

The table lists this clone with a count of one. The chain carries TRBV19 and TRBJ2-2, with 7 positions matching TRBD1. Looked up from germline, CDR1 is LNHDA and CDR2 is SQIVND (reference sequence). The CDR3 is made up of 16 amino acids. The trim removed 8 bases at V and 6 bases at J, leaving 15 bases unmatched. In DNA form, the CDR3 reads TGTGCCAGTGCGAGACAGGGTAATGAGGTGCCCGGGGAGCTGTTTTTT. Amino acids: CASARQGNEVPGELFF.

The V call is TRBV5-1, the J call TRBJ1-1; 8 bases fit TRBD1. Germline CDR1 SGHRS, CDR2 YFSETQ. The J segment lost 2 bases and the V segment lost 5 bases, leaving 2 bases of the junction unmatched. This CDR3 has 13 residues. The CDR3 loop is CASRGQENTEAFF. The CDR3 coding sequence is TGCGCCAGCAGGGGACAGGAAAACACTGAAGCTTTCTTT.

This clone was detected once. The rearrangement uses TRBV6-6 and TRBJ2-7, with a tentative D call TRBD1 (6 bases). The germline V gene encodes CDR1 MNHNY and CDR2 SVGAGI (reference sequence). Between the trimmed V and J ends, which lost 6 bases and 2 bases, there was a span of 14 bases. The CDR3 runs 14 residues. In DNA, the CDR3 is TGTGCCAGCAGGCAGGGGACAACGGCCTACGAGCAGTACTTC. Its translation: CASRQGTTAYEQYF.

This rearrangement joins TRBV24-1 to TRBJ2-2; the D is unclear. The CDR3 contains 15 residues. CDR1 is KGHDR, CDR2 SFDVKD, per germline. Between the trimmed V and J ends, which lost 0 bases and 0 bases, there was a span of 4 bases. The CDR3 loop reads CATSDLSANTGELFF. The CDR3 coding sequence is TGTGCCACCAGTGATTTGTCCGCGAACACCGGGGAGCTGTTTTTT.

The table lists this clone with a few counts. The rearrangement joins TRBV3-1 (or the pseudogene TRBV3-2) to TRBJ2-7, with D tentatively TRBD1 (6 bases). Trimming pared 1 base from V and 0 bases from J, leaving 10 bases between. This CDR3 region has 15 residues. Germline loops: CDR1 LGHDT, CDR2 YNNKEL (reference sequence). The CDR3 is CASSQGGQTSYEQYF. The CDR3 nucleotides read TGTGCCAGCAGCCAAGGAGGACAGACCTCCTACGAGCAGTACTTC.

The V and J genes are TRBV10-1 and TRBJ1-1; D gene ambiguous. The germline CDR1 and CDR2 sequences are WNHNN and SYGVQD (reference sequence). Trimming stripped 5 bases from V and 6 bases from J, with 16 bases between. The CDR3 consists of 14 residues. The CDR3 here is CASSRLGRGSEAFF. CDR3 DNA sequence: TGCGCCAGCAGTAGGCTTGGGCGGGGTTCTGAAGCTTTCTTT.

The V gene is TRBV10-3, the J gene TRBJ2-1; TRBD1 might be the D (7 bases). Germline assignment: CDR1 ENHRY and CDR2 SYGVKD. Between the trimmed V and J ends, which lost 6 bases and 9 bases, there was a span of 24 bases. This CDR3 contains 16 residues. The CDR3 sequence: CAISTTGGSQGGEQFF. CDR3 sequence (DNA): TGTGCCATCAGCACAACTGGGGGTAGCCAGGGGGGTGAGCAGTTCTTC.

The CDR3 loop is CASKVGGTNEKLFF. CDR3 nucleotide sequence: TGCGCCAGCAAGGTGGGGGGGACTAATGAAAAACTGTTTTTT. This chain connects TRBV10-1 to TRBJ1-4, with a possible D match to TRBD1 (5 bases). Looked up from germline, CDR1 is WNHNN and CDR2 is SYGVQD (reference sequence). Between the trimmed V and J ends, which lost 7 bases and 2 bases, there was a span of 11 bases. This CDR3 is built from 14 residues.

V is TRBV7-8 and J is TRBJ2-2; TRBD1 aligns across 8 bases. J lost 0 bases, V lost 7 bases, and 10 bases had no gene match. Germline-derived CDR1 and CDR2 are SGHVS and FQNEAQ. CDR3 length: 17 amino acids. The CDR3 DNA follows: TGTGCCAGCAACCCGCCGGGACAGGCTTCGAACACCGGGGAGCTGTTTTTT. As protein: CASNPPGQASNTGELFF.

The chain carries TRBV7-2 and TRBJ2-1; no reliable D call. The CDR3 runs 16 residues. The V and J ends lost 5 bases and 7 bases respectively, with 21 bases between them. Germline V gene data show CDR1 as SGHTA and CDR2 as FQGNSA. The CDR3 DNA sequence: TGTGCCAGCAGCCCGGCTTTGGGCCTGGGCTCAAATGAGCAGTTCTTC. Its protein is CASSPALGLGSNEQFF. Complete variable domain (other parts from reference TRBV7-2 and TRBJ2-1): GAGVSQSPSNKVTEKGKDVELRCDPISGHTALYWYRQSLGQGLEFLIYFQGNSAPDKSGLPSDRFSAERTGGSVSTLTIQRTQQEDSAVYLCASSPALGLGSNEQFFGPGTRLTVL.

The chain has TRBV6-2 or TRBV6-3 and TRBJ1-5, with D tentatively TRBD1 (5 bases). Trimming removed 5 bases at V and 7 bases at J, with 6 bases between. Germline V CDR1 and CDR2: MNHEY, SVGEGT. This CDR3 region has 11 residues. The CDR3 DNA follows: TGTGCCAGCAGTCAGGGCCAGCCCCAGCATTTT. Encoded protein: CASSQGQPQHF.

Only a few counts were recorded for this clone. The rearrangement joins TRBV12-3 or TRBV12-4 to TRBJ2-7; 7 bases match TRBD1. After removal of 5 bases from V and 5 bases from J, the junction contained 6 bases not matched to a gene. There are 13 residues in the CDR3. CDR3 in amino acids: CASSKQGVNEQYF. The CDR3 region has the DNA TGTGCCAGCAGTAAGCAGGGGGTAAACGAGCAGTACTTC.

In the case of this clone: The sample contains more than one DNA sequence encoding this CDR3. The chain is built from TRBV30 and TRBJ1-5, with D perhaps TRBD1 (5 bases). This CDR3 is built from 13 residues. V shed 0 bases and J shed 4 bases, with 7 bases lying between them. The germline CDR1 and CDR2 sequences are GTSNPN and SVGIG (reference sequence). CDR3 sequence (DNA): TGTGCCTGGAGTGTACGGGGGAATCAGCCCCAGCATTTT. Translated, it gives CAWSVRGNQPQHF.

The gene calls are TRBV11-2 and TRBJ2-6; possible D gene TRBD1, 6 bases. Deletions cut 5 bases from V and 2 bases from J, with 13 bases between. Germline CDR1 and CDR2: SGHAT and FQNNGV. The CDR3 sequence is 16 residues long. CDR3 in DNA: TGTGCCAGCAGCCCCAACAGGGTCCCTGGGGCCAACGTCCTGACTTTC. It translates to CASSPNRVPGANVLTF.

The count of this clone is one. V gene TRBV11-2 combines with J gene TRBJ2-5; possibly TRBD1 for D (5 bases). Trimming took 1 base from V and 5 from J, leaving 11 bases between them. CDR1 is SGHAT, CDR2 FQNNGV, per germline. The CDR3 sequence is 14 residues long. CDR3 sequence (DNA): TGTGCCAGCAGCTTAGGCAGGGTAGGGGAGACCCAGTACTTC. Its translation: CASSLGRVGETQYF.

This sequence joins TRBV5-1 and TRBJ2-2, with D uncertain. Germline V gene lookup returns CDR1 SGHRS and CDR2 YFSETQ. V lost 0 bases, J lost 6 bases, and 9 bases lay in between. This CDR3 region has 14 residues. CDR3 residues: CASSLDLVPGELFF. In DNA, the CDR3 is TGCGCCAGCAGCTTGGACCTAGTCCCCGGGGAGCTGTTTTTT.

This rearrangement joins TRBV7-2 to TRBJ2-7; D gene ambiguous. The V and J ends lost 4 bases and 1 base respectively, with 11 bases between them. The CDR3 is 14 residues long. Germline V lookup: CDR1 SGHTA, CDR2 FQGNSA. CDR3 in DNA: TGTGCCAGCAGCTCCACCCGCGGATCCTACGAGCAGTACTTC. This codes for CASSSTRGSYEQYF.